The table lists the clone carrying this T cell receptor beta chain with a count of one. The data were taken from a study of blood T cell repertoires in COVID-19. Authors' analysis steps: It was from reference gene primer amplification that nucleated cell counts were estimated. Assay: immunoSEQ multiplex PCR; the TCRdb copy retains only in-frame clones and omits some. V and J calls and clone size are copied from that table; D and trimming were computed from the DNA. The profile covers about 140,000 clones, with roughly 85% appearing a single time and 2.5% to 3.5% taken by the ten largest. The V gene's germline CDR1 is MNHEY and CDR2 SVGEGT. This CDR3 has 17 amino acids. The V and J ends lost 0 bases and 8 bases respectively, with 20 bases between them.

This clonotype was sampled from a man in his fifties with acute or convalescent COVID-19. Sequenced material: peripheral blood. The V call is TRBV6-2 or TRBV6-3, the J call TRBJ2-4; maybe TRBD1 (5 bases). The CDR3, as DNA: TGTGCCAGCAGTTACTCCCCCCTATCGACAGCTTCCTACATTCAGTACTTC. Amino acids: CASSYSPLSTASYIQYF.